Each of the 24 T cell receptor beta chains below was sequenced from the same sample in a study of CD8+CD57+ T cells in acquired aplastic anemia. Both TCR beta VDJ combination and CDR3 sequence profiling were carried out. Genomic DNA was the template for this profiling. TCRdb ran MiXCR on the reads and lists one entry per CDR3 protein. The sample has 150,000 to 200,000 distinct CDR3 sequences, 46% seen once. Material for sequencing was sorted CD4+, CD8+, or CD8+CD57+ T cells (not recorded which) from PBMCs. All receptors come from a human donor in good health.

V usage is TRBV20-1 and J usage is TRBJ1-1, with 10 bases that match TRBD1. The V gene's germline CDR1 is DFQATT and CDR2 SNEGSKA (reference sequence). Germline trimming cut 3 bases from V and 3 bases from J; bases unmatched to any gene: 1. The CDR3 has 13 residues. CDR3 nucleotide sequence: TGCAGTGCTAGTGGGACAGGGGACACTGAAGCTTTCTTT. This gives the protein CSASGTGDTEAFF.

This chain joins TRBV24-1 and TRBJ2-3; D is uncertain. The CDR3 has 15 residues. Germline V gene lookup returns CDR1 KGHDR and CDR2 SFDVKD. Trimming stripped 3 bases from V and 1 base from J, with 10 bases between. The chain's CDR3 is CATSDLGKGTDTQYF. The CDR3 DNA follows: TGTGCCACCAGTGATCTGGGAAAGGGCACAGATACGCAGTATTTT.

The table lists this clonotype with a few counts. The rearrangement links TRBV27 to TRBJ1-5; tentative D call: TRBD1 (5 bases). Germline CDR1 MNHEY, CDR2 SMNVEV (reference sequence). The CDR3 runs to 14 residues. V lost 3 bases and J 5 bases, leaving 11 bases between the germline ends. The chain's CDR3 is CASSLGRGDQPQHF. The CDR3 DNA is TGTGCCAGCAGTTTGGGAAGGGGCGATCAGCCCCAGCATTTT.

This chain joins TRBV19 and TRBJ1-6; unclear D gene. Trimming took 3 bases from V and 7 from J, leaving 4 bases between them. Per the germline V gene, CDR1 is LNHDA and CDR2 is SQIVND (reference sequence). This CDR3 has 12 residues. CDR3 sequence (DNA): TGTGCCAGTAGTATTGAGAATTCACCCCTCCACTTT. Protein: CASSIENSPLHF.

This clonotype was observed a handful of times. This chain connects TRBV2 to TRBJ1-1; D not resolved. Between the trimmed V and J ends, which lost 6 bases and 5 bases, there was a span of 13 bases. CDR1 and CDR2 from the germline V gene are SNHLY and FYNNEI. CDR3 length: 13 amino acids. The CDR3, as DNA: TGTGCCAGCAGCGAGGCAACCGCTACTGAAGCTTTCTTT. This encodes CASSEATATEAFF.

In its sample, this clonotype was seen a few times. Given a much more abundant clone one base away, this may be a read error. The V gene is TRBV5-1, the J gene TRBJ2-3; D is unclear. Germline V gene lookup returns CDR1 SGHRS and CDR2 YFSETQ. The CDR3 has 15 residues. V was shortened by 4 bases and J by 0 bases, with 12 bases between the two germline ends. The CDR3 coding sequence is TGCGCCAGCAGCGTTTACAGCACTAGCACAGATACGCAGTATTTT. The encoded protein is CASSVYSTSTDTQYF. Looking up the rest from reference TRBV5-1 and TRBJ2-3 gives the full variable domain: KAGVTQTPRYLIKTRGQQVTLSCSPISGHRSVSWYQQTPGQGLQFLFEYFSETQRNKGNFPGRFSGRQFSNSRSEMNVSTLELGDSALYLCASSVYSTSTDTQYFGPGTRLTVL.

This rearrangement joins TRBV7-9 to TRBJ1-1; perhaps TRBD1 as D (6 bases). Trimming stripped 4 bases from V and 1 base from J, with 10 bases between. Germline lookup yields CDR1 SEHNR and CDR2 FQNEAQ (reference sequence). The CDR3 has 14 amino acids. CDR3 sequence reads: CASSWTDGNTEAFF. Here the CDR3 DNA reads TGTGCCAGCAGCTGGACAGATGGGAACACTGAAGCTTTCTTT. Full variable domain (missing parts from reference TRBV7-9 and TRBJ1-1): DTGVSQNPRHKITKRGQNVTFRCDPISEHNRLYWYRQTLGQGPEFLTYFQNEAQLEKSRLLSDRFSAERPKGSFSTLEIQRTEQGDSAMYLCASSWTDGNTEAFFGQGTRLTVV.

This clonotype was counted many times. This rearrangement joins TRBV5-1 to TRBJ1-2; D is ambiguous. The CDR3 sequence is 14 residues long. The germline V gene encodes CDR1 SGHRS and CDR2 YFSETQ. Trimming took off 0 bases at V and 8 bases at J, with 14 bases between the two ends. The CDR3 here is CASSLDDSRLGYTF. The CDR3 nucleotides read TGCGCCAGCAGCTTGGATGATTCTCGCCTCGGCTACACCTTC.

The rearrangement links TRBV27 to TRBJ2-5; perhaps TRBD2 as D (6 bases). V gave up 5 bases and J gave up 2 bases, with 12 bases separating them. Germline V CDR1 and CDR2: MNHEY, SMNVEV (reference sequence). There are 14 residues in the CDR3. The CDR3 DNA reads TGTGCCAGCAGTCCCCGGACTAAACAAGAGACCCAGTACTTC. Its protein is CASSPRTKQETQYF.

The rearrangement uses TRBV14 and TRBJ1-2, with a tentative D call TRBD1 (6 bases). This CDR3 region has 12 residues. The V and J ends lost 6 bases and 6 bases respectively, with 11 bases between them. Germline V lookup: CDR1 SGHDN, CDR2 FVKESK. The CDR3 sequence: CASRRGSHGYTF. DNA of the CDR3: TGTGCCAGCAGGAGGGGGTCCCATGGCTACACCTTC.

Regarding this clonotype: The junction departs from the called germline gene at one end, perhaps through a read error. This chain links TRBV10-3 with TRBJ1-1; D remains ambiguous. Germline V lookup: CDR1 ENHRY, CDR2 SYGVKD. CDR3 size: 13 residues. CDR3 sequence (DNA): TGTGCCATCAGTGAGCAGGTGAAAACTGAAGCTTTCTTT. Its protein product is CAISEQVKTEAFF.

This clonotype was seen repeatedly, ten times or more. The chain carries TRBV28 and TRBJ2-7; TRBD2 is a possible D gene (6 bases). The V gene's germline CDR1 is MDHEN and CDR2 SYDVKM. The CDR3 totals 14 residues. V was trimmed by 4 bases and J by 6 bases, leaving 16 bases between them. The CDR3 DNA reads TGTGCCAGCAGTTCACTAGCTACGGGCTCCGAGCAGTACTTC. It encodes CASSSLATGSEQYF.

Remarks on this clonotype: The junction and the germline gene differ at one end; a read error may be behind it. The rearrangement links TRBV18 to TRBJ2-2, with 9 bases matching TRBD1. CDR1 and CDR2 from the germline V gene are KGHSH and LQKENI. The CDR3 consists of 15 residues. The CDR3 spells CASSVRDRVNGELLF. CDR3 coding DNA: TGTGCCAGCTCCGTTCGGGACAGGGTCAACGGGGAGCTGCTTTTT.

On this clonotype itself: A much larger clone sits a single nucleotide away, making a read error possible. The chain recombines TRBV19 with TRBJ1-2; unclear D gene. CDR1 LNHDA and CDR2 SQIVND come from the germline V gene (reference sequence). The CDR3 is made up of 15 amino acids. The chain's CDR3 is CANSFTPPGPDGYTF. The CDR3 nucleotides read TGTGCCAATAGTTTCACCCCCCCGGGCCCCGATGGCTACACCTTC. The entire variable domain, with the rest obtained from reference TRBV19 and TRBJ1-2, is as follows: DGGITQSPKYLFRKEGQNVTLSCEQNLNHDAMYWYRQDPGQGLRLIYYSQIVNDFQKGDIAEGYSVSREKKESFPLTVTSAQKNPTAFYLCANSFTPPGPDGYTFGSGTRLTVV.

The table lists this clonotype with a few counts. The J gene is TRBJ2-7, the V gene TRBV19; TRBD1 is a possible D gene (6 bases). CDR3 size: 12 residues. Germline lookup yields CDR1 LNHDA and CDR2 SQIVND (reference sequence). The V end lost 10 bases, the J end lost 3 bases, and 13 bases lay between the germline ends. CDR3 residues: CATAGTFYEQYF. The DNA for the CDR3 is TGTGCCACAGCCGGGACATTCTACGAGCAGTACTTC.

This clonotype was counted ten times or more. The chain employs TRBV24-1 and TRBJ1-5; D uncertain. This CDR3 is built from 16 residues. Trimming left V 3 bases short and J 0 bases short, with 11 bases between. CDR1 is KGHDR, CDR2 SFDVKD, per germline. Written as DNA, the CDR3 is TGTGCCACCAGTGATGCCCCCGGAGATAGCAATCAGCCCCAGCATTTT. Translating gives CATSDAPGDSNQPQHF.

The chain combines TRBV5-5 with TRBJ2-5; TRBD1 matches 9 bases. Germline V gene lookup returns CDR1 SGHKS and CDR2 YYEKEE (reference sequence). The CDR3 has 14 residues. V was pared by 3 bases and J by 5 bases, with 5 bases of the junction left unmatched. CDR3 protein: CASSWDRAWETQYF. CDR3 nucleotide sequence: TGTGCCAGCAGCTGGGACAGGGCTTGGGAGACCCAGTACTTC.

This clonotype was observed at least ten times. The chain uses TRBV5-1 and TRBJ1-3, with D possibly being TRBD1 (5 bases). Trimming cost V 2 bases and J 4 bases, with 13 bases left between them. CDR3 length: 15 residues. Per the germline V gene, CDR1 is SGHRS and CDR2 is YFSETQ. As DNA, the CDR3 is TGCGCCAGCAGCTTAGACAGAACCTCAGGAAACACCATATATTTT. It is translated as CASSLDRTSGNTIYF.

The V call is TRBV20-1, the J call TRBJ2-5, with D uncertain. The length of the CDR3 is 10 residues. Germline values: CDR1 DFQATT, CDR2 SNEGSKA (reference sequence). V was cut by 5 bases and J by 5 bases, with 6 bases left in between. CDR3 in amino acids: CSAYEETQYF. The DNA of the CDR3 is TGCAGTGCTTATGAGGAGACCCAGTACTTC.

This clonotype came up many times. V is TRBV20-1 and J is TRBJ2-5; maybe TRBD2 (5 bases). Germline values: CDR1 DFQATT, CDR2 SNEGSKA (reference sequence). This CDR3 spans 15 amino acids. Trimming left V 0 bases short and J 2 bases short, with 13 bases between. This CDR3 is CSARDLASAQETQYF. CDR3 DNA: TGCAGTGCTAGAGATTTAGCGTCAGCACAAGAGACCCAGTACTTC.

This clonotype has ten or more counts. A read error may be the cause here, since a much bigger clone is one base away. The CDR3: CASSRVTDTQYF. The CDR3 coding sequence is TGTGCCAGCAGCCGGGTAACAGATACGCAGTATTTT. The chain uses TRBV6-2 or TRBV6-3 and TRBJ2-3; no clear D gene. In germline, CDR1 is MNHEY, CDR2 SVGEGT. CDR3 length equals 12 residues. V was pared by 6 bases and J by 3 bases, with 7 bases between.

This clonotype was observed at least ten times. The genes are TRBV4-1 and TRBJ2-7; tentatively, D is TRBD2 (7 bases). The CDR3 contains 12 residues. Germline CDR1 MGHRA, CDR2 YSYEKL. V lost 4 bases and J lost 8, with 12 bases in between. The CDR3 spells CASSRGGGKQYF. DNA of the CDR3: TGCGCCAGCAGCCGGGGGGGCGGGAAGCAGTACTTC.

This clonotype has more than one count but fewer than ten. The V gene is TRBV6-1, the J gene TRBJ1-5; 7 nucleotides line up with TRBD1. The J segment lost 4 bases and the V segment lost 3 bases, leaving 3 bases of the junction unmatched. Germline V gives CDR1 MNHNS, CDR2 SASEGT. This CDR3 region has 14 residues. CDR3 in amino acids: CASSDAGGNQPQHF. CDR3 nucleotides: TGTGCCAGCAGTGATGCAGGGGGGAATCAGCCCCAGCATTTT.

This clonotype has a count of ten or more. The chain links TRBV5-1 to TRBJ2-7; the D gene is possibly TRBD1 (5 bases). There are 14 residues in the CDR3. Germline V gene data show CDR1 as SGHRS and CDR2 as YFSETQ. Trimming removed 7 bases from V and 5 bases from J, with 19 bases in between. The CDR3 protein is CASGNGASQNEQYF. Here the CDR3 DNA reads TGCGCCAGCGGCAATGGGGCCAGTCAGAACGAGCAGTACTTC.